This T cell receptor (beta chain) emerged from a study of blood T cell repertoires in COVID-19. Overall study context: Spain, Italy and the United States supplied samples that represented acute and convalescent COVID-19.

Per the original data handling: Nucleated cell counts were estimated from reference gene primer amplification. Some clones are missing from TCRdb's copy, which holds only in-frame ones; the method was immunoSEQ multiplex PCR. V, J and clone size are taken as reported in that table, and D and trimming were inferred from the DNA itself. Of a few hundred thousand clones in the sample, 85% to 90% were seen once. This CDR3 comprises 19 residues. Germline V CDR1 and CDR2: SGHRS, YFSETQ. The junction had 14 bases not matched to a gene; V was cut back by 3 bases and J by 6 bases. Sequences were obtained from PBMCs or T cells enriched from blood (not recorded which). The chain is built from TRBV5-1 and TRBJ2-2, with 13 bases fitting TRBD2. This TCR came from a woman between 18 and 30 years old in a cohort exposed to, infected with or recovered from COVID-19 (not recorded which). The CDR3 loop is CASSSLPGTSGIRAGELFF. Here the CDR3 DNA reads TGCGCCAGCAGCTCCCTACCCGGGACTAGCGGGATCCGGGCCGGGGAGCTGTTTTTT. Drawing the rest from reference TRBV5-1 and TRBJ2-2, the complete variable domain is KAGVTQTPRYLIKTRGQQVTLSCSPISGHRSVSWYQQTPGQGLQFLFEYFSETQRNKGNFPGRFSGRQFSNSRSEMNVSTLELGDSALYLCASSSLPGTSGIRAGELFFGEGSRLTVL.